One sample yielded the 24 T cell receptor beta chains listed below, sequenced in a study of post-analysis software for immune sequencing data. Study results and limitations: Included in a set of roughly 5 TRBV segments more frequent in patients than controls were TRBV5-6, TRBV5-1 and TRBV20-1.

Their antigens are not known. Unique molecular identifiers were built into the TCR beta cDNA libraries. TCRdb ran MiXCR on the PCR reads and lists one entry per CDR3 protein. The top ten clones hold around 1.5% of a sample with 150,000 to 200,000 distinct CDR3 sequences, over 25% of them seen once. Sequencing input: blood. The receptors originated from a girl between 10 and 17 years old with multiple sclerosis.

On this clonotype itself: A much larger clone differs from this one at a single base, so this may be a read error. The J gene is TRBJ2-7, the V gene TRBV12-3 or TRBV12-4; D may be TRBD1 (6 bases). Trimming left V 0 bases short and J 5 bases short, with 17 bases between. The CDR3 totals 16 residues. CDR3 sequence (DNA): TGTGCCAGCAGTTTAGCGCTCGGGACACCCGGGAACGAGCAGTACTTC. Translating gives CASSLALGTPGNEQYF.

This clonotype was seen more than once but under ten times. V is TRBV15 and J is TRBJ2-1; the match to TRBD2 covers 9 bases. The CDR3 is made up of 15 amino acids. The junction had 4 bases not matched to a gene; V was cut back by 0 bases and J by 7 bases. Germline CDR1 is LNHNV and CDR2 is YYDKDF (reference sequence). As DNA, the CDR3 is TGTGCCACCAGCAGAGATGTAACTAGCGGGAATGAGCAGTTCTTC. Protein product: CATSRDVTSGNEQFF. Using reference TRBV15 and TRBJ2-1 for the parts outside the CDR3, the full variable domain is DAMVIQNPRYQVTQFGKPVTLSCSQTLNHNVMYWYQQKSSQAPKLLFHYYDKDFNNEADTPDNFQSRRPNTSFCFLDIRSPGLGDTAMYLCATSRDVTSGNEQFFGPGTRLTVL.

This clonotype was recorded a few times. The gene calls are TRBV5-1 and TRBJ1-6; a weak D match, TRBD1 (6 bases). CDR1 is SGHRS and CDR2 is YFSETQ in the germline V gene. The length of the CDR3 is 15 residues. The V end lost 0 bases, the J end lost 7 bases, and 11 bases lay between the germline ends. CDR3 residues: CASSLDRVSNSPLHF. DNA of the CDR3: TGCGCCAGCAGCTTGGACAGGGTATCGAATTCACCCCTCCACTTT.

This clonotype was picked up many times. This rearrangement joins TRBV7-2 to TRBJ1-1, with a weak D call TRBD1 (5 bases). The CDR3 length is 13 residues. V lost 4 bases and J 1 base, leaving 7 bases between the germline ends. Germline-derived CDR1 and CDR2 are SGHTA and FQGNSA. DNA for the CDR3: TGTGCCAGCAGCTGGACACCGAACACTGAAGCTTTCTTT. Translated, it gives CASSWTPNTEAFF.

This clonotype was seen a handful of times. The chain links TRBV25-1 to TRBJ1-1, with D possibly matching TRBD1 (6 bases). Between the trimmed V and J ends, which lost 8 bases and 7 bases, there was a span of 14 bases. CDR1 is MGHDK and CDR2 is SYGVNS in the germline V gene. The CDR3 totals 12 residues. The CDR3 DNA follows: TGTGCCAGCGAAGGGGGTCGTAGTGAAGCTTTCTTT. Its translation is CASEGGRSEAFF. The complete variable domain, with remaining parts taken from reference TRBV25-1 and TRBJ1-1, reads EADIYQTPRYLVIGTGKKITLECSQTMGHDKMYWYQQDPGMELHLIHYSYGVNSTEKGDLSSESTVSRIRTEHFPLTLESARPSHTSQYLCASEGGRSEAFFGQGTRLTVV.

V gene TRBV20-1 combines with J gene TRBJ1-1, with 7 bases lining up with TRBD1. This CDR3 has 13 residues. Germline-derived CDR1 and CDR2 are DFQATT and SNEGSKA (reference sequence). Trimming cost V 2 bases and J 2 bases; bases outside gene matches: 2. The CDR3 DNA reads as TGCAGTGCTAGAAACAGGGGAAACACTGAAGCTTTCTTT. It specifies CSARNRGNTEAFF.

The chain's CDR3 is CASSVEVNPVNYGYTF. The CDR3 DNA is TGTGCCAGCAGCGTAGAGGTCAATCCGGTAAACTATGGCTACACCTTC. The chain joins TRBV9 to TRBJ1-2; D is ambiguous. The V and J ends lost 0 bases and 2 bases respectively, with 14 bases between them. This CDR3 region has 16 residues. Germline CDR1 reads SGDLS; CDR2 reads YYNGEE.

As for this clonotype: A junction end diverges from the germline sequence, so it may reflect a read error. The genes are TRBV5-1 and TRBJ2-3, with a possible D match to TRBD1 (6 bases). Germline V lookup: CDR1 SGHRS, CDR2 YFSETQ. The CDR3 loop spans 17 amino acids. The CDR3 DNA reads TGCGCCAGCAGTTTCTCCCTAGGGGGAGCGAGCACAGGTACGCAGTATTTT. This gives the protein CASSFSLGGASTGTQYF.

This clonotype was counted ten times or more. The chain is built from TRBV20-1 and TRBJ2-7; 12 nucleotides agree with TRBD1. Trimming at V came to 4 bases and at J to 5 bases, leaving 6 bases not matched to a gene. Germline assignment: CDR1 DFQATT and CDR2 SNEGSKA (reference sequence). CDR3 length: 14 amino acids. CDR3 sequence: CSATGQGAFHEQYF. Written as DNA, the CDR3 is TGCAGTGCTACGGGACAGGGGGCATTCCACGAGCAGTACTTC.

This clonotype has ten or more counts. The V gene is TRBV10-3, the J gene TRBJ2-7; 7 nucleotides agree with TRBD1. The CDR3 consists of 15 residues. V lost 3 bases and J lost 3; bases outside the gene matches: 8. Germline assignment: CDR1 ENHRY and CDR2 SYGVKD. DNA of the CDR3: TGTGCCATCAGTGATCAGACAGGGCGGCTCTACGAGCAGTACTTC. Residues: CAISDQTGRLYEQYF.

This clonotype was observed a handful of times. One end of the junction fails to match germline, which may point to a read error. This chain links TRBV6-5 with TRBJ2-5; D could derive from TRBD1 or TRBD2 (6 bases each). Germline V gene lookup returns CDR1 MNHEY and CDR2 SVGAGI. CDR3 size: 14 residues. CDR3 in DNA: TGTGCCAACAGTTACGATAGGGGGGCTAAGACCCAGTACTTC. This sequence encodes CANSYDRGAKTQYF.

The rearrangement joins TRBV20-1 to TRBJ2-1; 8 nucleotides match TRBD2. The junction had 7 bases not matched to a gene; V was cut back by 4 bases and J by 5 bases. There are 14 residues in the CDR3. From germline, CDR1 is DFQATT and CDR2 SNEGSKA (reference sequence). The CDR3 DNA follows: TGCAGTGCTACGCGGGGGGCTCTGAACAATGAGCAGTTCTTC. This encodes CSATRGALNNEQFF.

Turning to this clonotype: A much larger clonotype is one base distant, so this may be a read error. This chain's CDR3 is CSAKDETTAETQYF. Written as DNA, the CDR3 is TGCAGTGCTAAAGATGAGACTACCGCCGAGACCCAGTACTTC. The chain employs TRBV20-1 and TRBJ2-5; D possibly corresponds to TRBD2 (5 bases). From germline, CDR1 is DFQATT and CDR2 SNEGSKA (reference sequence). Deletions cut 4 bases from V and 5 bases from J, with 17 bases between. The length of the CDR3 is 14 residues.

Regarding this clonotype: A read error may explain this, as a much larger clone is one base away. The chain employs TRBV6-5 and TRBJ2-4, with TRBD2 as a possible D gene (6 bases). The CDR3 runs to 13 residues. The germline V gene encodes CDR1 MNHEY and CDR2 SVGAGI. CDR3 DNA sequence: TGTGCCAGCAGTTTTCGCGGGGTGGGGGAGCAGGACTTC. It encodes CASSFRGVGEQDF.

The sample holds a few counts of this clonotype. The V call is TRBV20-1, the J call TRBJ1-1; D gene uncertain. This CDR3 contains 11 residues. Germline V gives CDR1 DFQATT, CDR2 SNEGSKA (reference sequence). V lost 6 bases and J lost 6, with 11 bases in between. The CDR3 protein is CSARVGPEAFF. The CDR3 DNA sequence: TGCAGTGCCCGGGTTGGACCTGAAGCTTTCTTT.

The gene calls are TRBV19 and TRBJ1-2, with D maybe TRBD1 (5 bases). The CDR3 contains 12 residues. With 7 bases removed from V and 5 bases from J, the gap between germline ends came to 11 bases. CDR1 is LNHDA and CDR2 is SQIVND in the germline V gene (reference sequence). The CDR3 reads CASTAGNYGYTF. CDR3 nucleotides: TGTGCCAGTACCGCAGGGAATTATGGCTACACCTTC.

This clonotype was seen ten or more times. This chain links TRBV7-8 with TRBJ2-3, with no clear D. This CDR3 is built from 15 residues. V was trimmed by 1 base and J by 2 bases, leaving 10 bases between them. Germline lookup yields CDR1 SGHVS and CDR2 FQNEAQ. This CDR3 is CASSLVHYSTDTQYF. CDR3 nucleotide sequence: TGTGCCAGCAGCTTAGTCCACTACTCCACAGATACGCAGTATTTT.

V gene TRBV5-1 combines with J gene TRBJ1-1; D ambiguous. CDR1 SGHRS and CDR2 YFSETQ come from the germline V gene. The CDR3 runs to 14 residues. The V end was cut by 0 bases, the J end by 4 bases, with 10 bases between. This CDR3 reads CASSLVGESTEAFF. CDR3 bases: TGCGCCAGCAGCTTGGTCGGGGAGAGCACTGAAGCTTTCTTT.

Details on this clonotype: A much more abundant neighbour one base away suggests this may be a read error. This chain uses TRBV5-1 with TRBJ2-5, with D unclear. This CDR3 spans 14 amino acids. Germline V gene lookup returns CDR1 SGHRS and CDR2 YFSETQ. V was clipped by 8 bases and J by 11 bases, with 25 bases between them. This CDR3 is CASTPGRSTNEQYF. CDR3 nucleotides: TGCGCCAGTACTCCAGGAAGAAGCACAAATGAGCAGTACTTC.

The sample holds a few counts of this clonotype. This chain connects TRBV27 to TRBJ2-1, with D maybe TRBD1 (6 bases). This CDR3 contains 11 residues. V was pared by 7 bases and J by 8 bases, with 9 bases between. Germline V gene sequence: CDR1 MNHEY, CDR2 SMNVEV (reference sequence). The CDR3 DNA sequence: TGTGCCAGCACTGGGGGCGATGAGCAGTTCTTC. This sequence encodes CASTGGDEQFF.

The chain recombines TRBV29-1 with TRBJ2-3; TRBD2 is a possible D gene (7 bases). In germline, CDR1 is SQVTM, CDR2 ANQGSEA. The CDR3 runs 10 residues. Trimming shortened V by 3 bases and J by 10 bases, and 8 bases separated the two germline ends. CDR3 in amino acids: CSVEGGPQYF. The CDR3 DNA reads as TGCAGCGTTGAGGGGGGGCCGCAGTATTTT.

In this sample, this clonotype turned up many times. The chain combines TRBV12-3 or TRBV12-4 with TRBJ2-3; D may correspond to TRBD1 or TRBD2 (6 bases each). Trimming pared 5 bases from V and 2 bases from J, leaving 20 bases between. CDR3 length: 17 residues. The CDR3 is CASSPQGRRGNTDTQYF. The CDR3 nucleotides read TGTGCCAGCAGTCCCCAGGGGCGGAGGGGGAACACAGATACGCAGTATTTT.

For this clonotype: Since a much larger clone is just one base distant, this may be a read error. V and J are TRBV10-2 and TRBJ1-1, with D possibly being TRBD1 (5 bases). The CDR3 is 14 residues long. Looked up from germline, CDR1 is WSHSY and CDR2 is SAAADI. CDR3 sequence (DNA): TGCGCCAGTCAAGTCCGGGACCCGAACACTGGAGCTTTCTTT. Its protein product is CASQVRDPNTGAFF.

Comments on this clonotype: At one of its ends the junction is not consistent with the germline gene, which may arise from a read error. The chain links TRBV12-3 or TRBV12-4 to TRBJ2-1, with D possibly TRBD2 on 6 matching bases. The CDR3 is 15 amino acids. CDR3 region: CASSLDGSSYNERFF. CDR3 bases: TGTGCCAGCAGTTTAGACGGGAGCTCCTACAATGAGCGGTTCTTC.